This T cell receptor beta chain was captured by sequencing in a study of tumor and adjacent non-tumor tissue in lung cancer. Study-wide context: The patients, 10 men and about 5 women, were roughly 30 to 76 with stage I to III disease. Regarding the study as a whole: Compared with tumor, normal lung showed significantly lower TCR diversity. Normal lung showed higher cumulative top 100 clone frequency than tumor.

V shed 2 bases and J shed 7 bases, with 12 bases lying between them. There are 15 residues in the CDR3. CDR1 KGHSH and CDR2 LQKENI come from the germline V gene. RNA was extracted from bulk tissue without any cell sorting. This non-tumor lung sample came from over 3 cm beyond the tumor edge. Donors were chemotherapy-naive, newly diagnosed lung cancer surgical patients in China, August–late 2014. Concerning this clonotype: Its target is unknown.

Three rounds of nested PCR, following a modified ARM-PCR protocol, produced the TCRbeta library. TCRdb passed the multiplex PCR reads through MiXCR, listing each CDR3 protein once. The sample lists approximately 68,000 distinct CDR3 sequences, around 82% occurring once. The receptor was derived from a man in his 60s with non-small cell lung cancer. Sequencing was done on a sample of distant non-tumor lung tissue. The chain employs TRBV18 and TRBJ1-6; possibly TRBD1 for D (5 bases). For the CDR3, the DNA is TGTGCCAGCTCACCAAACGGACAAGGGAATTCACCCCTCCACTTT. Translating it yields CASSPNGQGNSPLHF.